The 5 T cell receptor beta chains below come from one sample, sequenced in a study of shared clonotypes between healthy human individuals. Here immunoSEQ multiplex PCR was the method, and the copy in TCRdb shows in-frame clones only, minus some. The sample has 2 million to 2.5 million clones, around 90% seen once; the top ten hold around 0.4%. The specimen sequenced was naive CD4+ T cells from PBMCs. Documented subset: CD45RA+ positively selected. The source of these receptors is a man younger than 30 in good health. Some clones in this sample may be carry-over from other donors' samples.

The chain employs TRBV6-5 and TRBJ2-4; D perhaps matches TRBD2 (5 bases). The CDR3 loop spans 14 amino acids. The germline V gene has CDR1 MNHEY and CDR2 SVGAGI. V was cut by 9 bases and J by 1 base, with 13 bases left in between. CDR3 in DNA: TGTGCCAGTTGCTCGCCGGGGGCCAAAAACATTCAGTACTTC. It encodes CASCSPGAKNIQYF.

This chain connects TRBV7-8 to TRBJ1-4, with 7 bases lining up with TRBD1. The germline V gene encodes CDR1 SGHVS and CDR2 FQNEAQ. The CDR3 loop spans 14 amino acids. With 3 bases clipped from V and 7 bases from J, the junction kept 5 bases outside the gene matches. The chain's CDR3 is CASSFDRVGEKLFF. The CDR3, as DNA: TGTGCCAGCAGCTTCGACAGGGTTGGTGAAAAACTGTTTTTT. Full variable domain (rest looked up from reference TRBV7-8 and TRBJ1-4): GAGVSQSPRYKVAKRGQDVALRCDPISGHVSLFWYQQALGQGPEFLTYFQNEAQLDKSGLPSDRFFAERPEGSVSTLKIQRTQQEDSAVYLCASSFDRVGEKLFFGSGTQLSVL.

The chain is built from TRBV5-4 and TRBJ1-2; D remains ambiguous. CDR1 SGHNT and CDR2 YYREEE come from the germline V gene (reference sequence). V was pared by 4 bases and J by 5 bases, with 18 bases between. The length of the CDR3 is 15 residues. The CDR3 here is CASSPHRTEAYGYTF. CDR3 nucleotide sequence: TGTGCCAGCAGCCCTCACCGGACCGAGGCGTATGGCTACACCTTC. The full variable domain, completed using reference TRBV5-4 and TRBJ1-2, is ETGVTQSPTHLIKTRGQQVTLRCSSQSGHNTVSWYQQALGQGPQFIFQYYREEENGRGNFPPRFSGLQFPNYSSELNVNALELDDSALYLCASSPHRTEAYGYTFGSGTRLTVV.

With respect to this clone: This sample includes further DNA sequences coding for the same CDR3. The chain combines TRBV7-2 with TRBJ2-3, with D unresolved. Per the germline V gene, CDR1 is SGHTA and CDR2 is FQGNSA. V was clipped by 2 bases and J by 1 base, with 7 bases between them. CDR3 length: 14 amino acids. As DNA, the CDR3 is TGTGCCAGCAGCTTAAGGCCGGGCACAGATACGCAGTATTTT. As protein: CASSLRPGTDTQYF.

The J gene is TRBJ2-7, the V gene TRBV5-1, with D possibly matching TRBD2 (6 bases). Trimming removed 7 bases at V and 7 bases at J, with 18 bases between. The CDR3 spans 13 residues. Germline lookup yields CDR1 SGHRS and CDR2 YFSETQ. CDR3 sequence: CASSNPGTPEQYF. CDR3 bases: TGCGCCAGCTCGAACCCCGGGACTCCGGAGCAGTACTTC.